The 11 T cell receptor beta chains presented below share a single source sample, sequenced in a study of T cell clonality in common variable immunodeficiency. Assay: immunoSEQ multiplex PCR; the TCRdb copy retains only in-frame clones and omits some. There are some 42,000 clones in the sample, none observed a single time. Specimen: peripheral blood mononuclear cells. Source of these receptors: a person aged 18 to 70 in good health.

Note on this clone: A much larger clone is a single base away; this may be a read error. The read stops 3 residues short of the end of the CDR3; the missing end is completed from the germline J gene. The chain has TRBV6-2 or TRBV6-3 and TRBJ1-4; 7 bases map to TRBD1. Germline assignment: CDR1 MNHEY and CDR2 SVGEGT. The CDR3 length is 16 residues. The CDR3 spells CASSYPTGNANSPLFF. CDR3 DNA (partial): TGTGCCAGCAGTTACCCGACAGGGAACGCTAATTCACCA.

This clone was seen ten or more times. From the germline J gene comes the end of the CDR3, since the read stops 3 residues before it. The chain recombines TRBV2 with TRBJ1-4; D possibly corresponds to TRBD1 (5 bases). V lost 6 bases and J 5 bases, leaving 13 bases between the germline ends. CDR1 and CDR2 (germline): SNHLY, FYNNEI. This CDR3 contains 14 residues. The CDR3 protein is CASRQGRQNEKLFF. CDR3 bases read: TGTGCCAGCAGGCAGGGCAGGCAAAATGAAAAA.

This clone was counted at least ten times. The read gets to within 3 residues of the CDR3 end, and the germline J gene fills in the rest. This rearrangement joins TRBV6-2 or TRBV6-3 to TRBJ1-2, with TRBD1 matching 7 bases. Germline values: CDR1 MNHEY, CDR2 SVGEGT. The CDR3 runs 15 residues. Incomplete CDR3 DNA: TGTGCCAGCAGTACCCAGCCCGGACAGGCCTGGGGC. Encoded protein: CASSTQPGQAWG. The full CDR3 protein is CASSTQPGQAWGYTF.

This clone showed up many times. Mismatch with germline at one junction end may stem from a read error. CDR3 amino acids: CASSPQGEETQYF. The sequenced CDR3 bases are TGCGCCAGCAGCCCTCAGGGAGAGGAGACC. The rearrangement joins TRBV4-2 to TRBJ2-5; the D call may be TRBD1 or TRBD2 (5 bases each). Read coverage stops 3 residues before the CDR3 terminus; the germline J gene supplies the remainder. This CDR3 spans 13 amino acids. Germline CDR1 and CDR2: LGHNA and YNFKEQ.

The sample holds many counts of this clone. The read finishes 3 residues shy of the CDR3 end, and the germline J gene is used to complete it. The genes are TRBV12-3 or TRBV12-4 and TRBJ2-7; 8 nucleotides agree with TRBD1. V lost 6 bases and J lost 5; bases outside the gene matches: 9. CDR3 length: 14 amino acids. CDR3 bases read: TGTGCCAGCAGGAGACAGGGGTTTGGGGACGAG. Its translation: CASRRQGFGDE. The entire CDR3 protein is CASRRQGFGDEQYF.

This clone was counted many times. With the read ending 3 residues before the CDR3 end, the germline J gene is used to fill in that end. V and J are TRBV3-1 (or the pseudogene TRBV3-2) and TRBJ2-7; TRBD1 matches at 7 bases. The V and J ends lost 1 base and 4 bases, in that order; junction bases with no gene match: 7. Germline values: CDR1 LGHDT, CDR2 YNNKEL (reference sequence). The CDR3 has 15 residues. The CDR3 spells CASSQALQGWYEQYF. The DNA read from the CDR3 is TGTGCCAGCAGCCAAGCCCTACAGGGGTGGTACGAG.

This clone was seen repeatedly, ten times or more. From the germline J gene comes the end of the CDR3, since the read stops 3 residues before it. The chain has TRBV14 and TRBJ2-7, with no clear D. The CDR3 has 19 residues. V gave up 4 bases and J gave up 0 bases, with 25 bases separating them. Germline CDR1 is SGHDN and CDR2 is FVKESK. The chain's CDR3 is CASSPQSSNWAYSSYEQYF. CDR3 bases read: TGTGCCAGCAGCCCCCAGTCCTCGAATTGGGCCTATAGCTCCTACGAG.

In the case of this clone: The read terminates 3 residues ahead of where the CDR3 ends, so the germline J gene completes it. The chain uses TRBV20-1 and TRBJ2-1; 9 bases line up with TRBD2. CDR1 is DFQATT, CDR2 SNEGSKA, per germline (reference sequence). The CDR3 consists of 13 residues. Partial CDR3 DNA: TGCAAGTTAGCGGGGGACTCCTACAATGAG. It translates to CKLAGDSYNE. The whole CDR3 protein is CKLAGDSYNEQFF.

This clone was detected many times. The CDR3 region is CASTQGFETQYF. The sequenced CDR3 bases are TGTGCCAGCACTCAGGGGTTTGAGACC. The chain carries TRBV28 and TRBJ2-5; TRBD1 might be the D (6 bases). The observed sequence ends 3 residues before the CDR3 terminus, with the missing tail filled in from the germline J gene. CDR1 is MDHEN, CDR2 SYDVKM, per germline. V lost 7 bases, J lost 5 bases, and 11 bases lay in between. CDR3 length: 12 amino acids.

This clone showed up just a few times. The CDR3 goes on 3 residues after the read ends, and that part is filled in from the germline J gene. V gene TRBV5-1 combines with J gene TRBJ2-5, with TRBD2 identical over 7 bases. This CDR3 spans 16 amino acids. CDR1 and CDR2 (germline): SGHRS, YFSETQ. The V and J ends lost 5 bases and 2 bases, in that order; junction bases with no gene match: 12. The part of the CDR3 DNA that was read is TGCGCCAGCAGTTTTGGGAGGAGCGGGACGCAAGAGACC. Translating it yields CASSFGRSGTQET. The complete CDR3 sequence is CASSFGRSGTQETQYF.

There are many counts of this clone. The CDR3 end falls 3 residues outside the read, so it is completed with the germline J gene. The V call is TRBV7-3, the J call TRBJ2-7, with 7 bases fitting TRBD2. J gave up 4 bases and V 1 base, and 7 bases lay outside the gene matches. From germline, CDR1 is SGHTA and CDR2 FQGTGA. This CDR3 region has 15 residues. The sequenced CDR3 bases are TGTGCCAGCAGCTTAATGGGCGGGAGTGGATACGAG. Its translation: CASSLMGGSGYE. From start to end, the CDR3 is CASSLMGGSGYEQYF.